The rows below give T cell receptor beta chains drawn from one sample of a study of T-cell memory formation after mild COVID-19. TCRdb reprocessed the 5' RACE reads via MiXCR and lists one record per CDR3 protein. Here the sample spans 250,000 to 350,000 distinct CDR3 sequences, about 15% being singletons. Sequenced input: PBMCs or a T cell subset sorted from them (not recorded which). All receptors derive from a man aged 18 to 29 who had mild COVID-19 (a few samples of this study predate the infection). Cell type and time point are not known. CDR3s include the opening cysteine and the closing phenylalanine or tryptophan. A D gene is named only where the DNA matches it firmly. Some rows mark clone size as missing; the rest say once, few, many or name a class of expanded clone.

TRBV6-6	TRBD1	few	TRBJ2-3	TGTGCCACCCGGAAACCGGGACAGGGGGGGTCAGATACGCAGTATTTT	CATRKPGQGGSDTQYF
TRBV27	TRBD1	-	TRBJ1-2	TGTGCCAGCAGCTTTTCCCAAGACAGGGGCTATGGCTACACCTTC	CASSFSQDRGYGYTF
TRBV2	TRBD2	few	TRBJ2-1	TGTGCCAGCAGTGTGGTAGCGGGGGGAAAAAATGAGCAGTTCTTC	CASSVVAGGKNEQFF
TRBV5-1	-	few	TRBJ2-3	TGCGCCAGCAGTCCTGGACAGAATACGCAGTATTTT	CASSPGQNTQYF
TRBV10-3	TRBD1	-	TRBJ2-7	TGTGCCATCTCTGAGACAGGGTCCTACGAGCAGTACTTC	CAISETGSYEQYF
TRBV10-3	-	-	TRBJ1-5	TGTGCCATCAGTGAGAGGGGGGGTTCCAATCAGCCCCAGCATTTT	CAISERGGSNQPQHF
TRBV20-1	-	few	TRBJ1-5	TGCAGTGCTACATCGGGAGTGTGGGACAATCAGCCCCAGCATTTT	CSATSGVWDNQPQHF
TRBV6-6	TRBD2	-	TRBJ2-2	TGTGCCAGCAGGCCGGGACTAATCACCGGGGAGCTGTTTTTT	CASRPGLITGELFF
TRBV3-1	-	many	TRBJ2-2	TGTGCCAGCAGCCAAGTGGGCACCGGGGAGCTGTTTTTT	CASSQVGTGELFF
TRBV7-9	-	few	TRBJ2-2	TGTGCCAGCAGACAGACTTCGGAAGAAGGGGAGCTGTTTTTT	CASRQTSEEGELFF
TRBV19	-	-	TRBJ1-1	TGTGCCAGTAGTCCCCATGGGGGAACTGAAGCTTTCTTT	CASSPHGGTEAFF
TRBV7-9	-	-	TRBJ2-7	TGTGCCAGCAGTCAACTCGGGGGCGAGCAGTACTTC	CASSQLGGEQYF
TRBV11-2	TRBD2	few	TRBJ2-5	TGTGCCAGCAGCTTAGTGGGGACTAGAAGGGCCCAGTACTTC	CASSLVGTRRAQYF
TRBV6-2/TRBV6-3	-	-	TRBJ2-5	TGTGCCAGCAGTTATGTCGGCCGGGAGACCCAGTACTTC	CASSYVGRETQYF
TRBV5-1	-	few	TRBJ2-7	TGCGCCAGCAGCTATGGGGAGCCGAGAGAGCAGTACTTC	CASSYGEPREQYF
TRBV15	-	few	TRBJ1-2	TGTGCCACCAGCAGAGGCGGGGATTTAGCTAACTATGGCTACACCTTC	CATSRGGDLANYGYTF
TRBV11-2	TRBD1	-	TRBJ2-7	TGTGCCAGCAGACCAACTACTGGGACAGGCACGGAGCAGTACTTC	CASRPTTGTGTEQYF
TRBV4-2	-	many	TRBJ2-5	TGTGCCAGCAGCCAAGAAACCGGGGCCCTCCAGTACTTC	CASSQETGALQYF
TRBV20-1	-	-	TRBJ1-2	TGCAGTGCTAGAGTGGAAGGACACTATGGCTACACCTTC	CSARVEGHYGYTF
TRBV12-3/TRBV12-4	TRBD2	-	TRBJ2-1	TGTGCCAGCAGTCCCTGGACTAGCGGAGGCGAAAATGAGCAGTTCTTC	CASSPWTSGGENEQFF
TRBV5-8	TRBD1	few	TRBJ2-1	TGTGCCAGCAGTCCGGGACAGGTTGGGGACAATGAGCAGTTCTTC	CASSPGQVGDNEQFF
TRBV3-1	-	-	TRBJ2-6	TGTGCCAGCAGCATGGTCTCTGGGGCCAACGTCCTGACTTTC	CASSMVSGANVLTF
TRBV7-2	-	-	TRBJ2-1	TGTGCCAGCAGCTTGCGAGCGACTGAGCAGTTCTTC	CASSLRATEQFF
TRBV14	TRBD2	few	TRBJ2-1	TGTGCCAGCAGCCAAGGAGTTCGCGGGGGTCGGGGACACAATGAGCAGTTCTTC	CASSQGVRGGRGHNEQFF
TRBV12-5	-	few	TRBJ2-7	TGTGCTAGTGGTCCGACAGGTCTCTACGAGCAGTACTTC	CASGPTGLYEQYF
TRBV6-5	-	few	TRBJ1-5	TGTGCCAGCAGACGGAGACAGGGCAATCAGCCCCAGCATTTT	CASRRRQGNQPQHF
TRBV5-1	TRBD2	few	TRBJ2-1	TGCGCCAGCAGCCCCGCCACGACTAGCGGGGGGCCACAGTTCTTC	CASSPATTSGGPQFF
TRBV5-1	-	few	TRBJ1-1	TGCGCCAGCAGGTGGGACCTGAACACTGAAGCTTTCTTT	CASRWDLNTEAFF
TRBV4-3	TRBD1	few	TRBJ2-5	TGCGCCAGCAGCCAAGGGGGCAGGGGGCAAGGGACCCAGTACTTC	CASSQGGRGQGTQYF
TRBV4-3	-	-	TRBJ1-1	TGCGCCAGCAGCCAAGTGGCCCGGGGTAACACTGAAGCTTTCTTT	CASSQVARGNTEAFF
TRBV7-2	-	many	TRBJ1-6	TGTGCCAGCAGCCCGACAGCCATGAGCTCCTATAATTCACCCCTCCACTTT	CASSPTAMSSYNSPLHF
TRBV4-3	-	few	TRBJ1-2	TGCGCCAGCAGCCAAGATGAATTGATGGCAGGGCCTGGCTACACCTTC	CASSQDELMAGPGYTF
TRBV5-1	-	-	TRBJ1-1	TGCGCCAGCAGCACGTCGGGGGGCTGGACTGAAGCTTTCTTT	CASSTSGGWTEAFF
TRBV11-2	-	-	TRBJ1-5	TGTGCCAGCAGCTTAGGGTCCTCCCGGAATCAGCCCCAGCATTTT	CASSLGSSRNQPQHF
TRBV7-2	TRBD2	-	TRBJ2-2	TGTGCCAGCAGCAGGGGACTAAACACCGGGGAGCTGTTTTTT	CASSRGLNTGELFF
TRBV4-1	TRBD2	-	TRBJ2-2	TGCGCCAGCAGCCTCCGGGGGGGGGTCGGGGAGCTGTTTTTT	CASSLRGGVGELFF
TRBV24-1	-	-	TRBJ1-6	TGTGCCACCAGTGATTTGTCGGCACGAGATGGGAATTCACCCCTCCACTTT	CATSDLSARDGNSPLHF
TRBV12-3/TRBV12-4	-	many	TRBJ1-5	TGTGCCAGCAGTTTAGCAGAGAATCAGCCCCAGCATTTT	CASSLAENQPQHF
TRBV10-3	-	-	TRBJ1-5	TGTGCCATCAGTGAGTCGAGGGGATATAGCAATCAGCCCCAGCATTTT	CAISESRGYSNQPQHF